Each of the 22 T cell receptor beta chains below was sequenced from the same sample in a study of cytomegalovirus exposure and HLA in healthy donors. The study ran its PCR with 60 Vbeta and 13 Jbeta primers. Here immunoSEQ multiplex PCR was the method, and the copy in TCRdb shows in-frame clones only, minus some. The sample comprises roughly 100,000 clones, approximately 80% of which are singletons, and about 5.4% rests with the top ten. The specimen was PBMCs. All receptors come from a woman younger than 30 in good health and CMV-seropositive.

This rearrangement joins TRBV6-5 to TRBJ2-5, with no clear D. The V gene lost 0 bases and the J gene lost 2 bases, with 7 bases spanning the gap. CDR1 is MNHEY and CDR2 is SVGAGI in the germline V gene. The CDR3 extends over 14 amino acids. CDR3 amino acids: CASSYSYRQETQYF. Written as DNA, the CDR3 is TGTGCCAGCAGTTACTCCTACCGTCAAGAGACCCAGTACTTC.

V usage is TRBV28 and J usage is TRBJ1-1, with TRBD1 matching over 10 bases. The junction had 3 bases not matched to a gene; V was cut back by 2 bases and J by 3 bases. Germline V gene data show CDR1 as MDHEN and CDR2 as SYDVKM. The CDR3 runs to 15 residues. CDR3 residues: CASSLRGQGYTEAFF. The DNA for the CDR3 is TGTGCCAGCAGTTTACGGGGACAGGGGTACACTGAAGCTTTCTTT.

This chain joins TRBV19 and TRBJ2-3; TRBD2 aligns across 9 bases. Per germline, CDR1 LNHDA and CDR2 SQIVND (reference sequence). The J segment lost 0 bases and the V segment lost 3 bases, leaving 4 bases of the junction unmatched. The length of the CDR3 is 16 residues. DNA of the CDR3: TGTGCCAGTAGTATCTGGGCGGGAGGGAGCACAGATACGCAGTATTTT. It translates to CASSIWAGGSTDTQYF. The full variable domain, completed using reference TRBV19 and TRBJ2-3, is DGGITQSPKYLFRKEGQNVTLSCEQNLNHDAMYWYRQDPGQGLRLIYYSQIVNDFQKGDIAEGYSVSREKKESFPLTVTSAQKNPTAFYLCASSIWAGGSTDTQYFGPGTRLTVL.

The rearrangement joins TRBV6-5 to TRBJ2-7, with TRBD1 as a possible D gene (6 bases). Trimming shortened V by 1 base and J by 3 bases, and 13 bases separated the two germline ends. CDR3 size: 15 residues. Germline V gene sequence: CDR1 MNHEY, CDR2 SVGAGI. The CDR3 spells CASSYWYRDGYEQYF. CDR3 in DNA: TGTGCCAGCAGTTACTGGTACAGGGATGGCTACGAGCAGTACTTC.

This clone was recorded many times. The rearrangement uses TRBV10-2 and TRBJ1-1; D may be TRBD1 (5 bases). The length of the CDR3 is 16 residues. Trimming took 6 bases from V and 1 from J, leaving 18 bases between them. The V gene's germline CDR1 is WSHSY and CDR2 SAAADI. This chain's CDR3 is CASRTSGRGGNTEAFF. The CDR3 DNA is TGCGCCAGCAGGACATCGGGACGGGGGGGGAACACTGAAGCTTTCTTT.

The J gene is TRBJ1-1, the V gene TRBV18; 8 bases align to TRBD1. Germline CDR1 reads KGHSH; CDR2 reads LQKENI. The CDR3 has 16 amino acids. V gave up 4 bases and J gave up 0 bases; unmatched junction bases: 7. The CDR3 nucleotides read TGTGCCAGCTCACTCCTCGGACAGGGCATGAACACTGAAGCTTTCTTT. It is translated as CASSLLGQGMNTEAFF.

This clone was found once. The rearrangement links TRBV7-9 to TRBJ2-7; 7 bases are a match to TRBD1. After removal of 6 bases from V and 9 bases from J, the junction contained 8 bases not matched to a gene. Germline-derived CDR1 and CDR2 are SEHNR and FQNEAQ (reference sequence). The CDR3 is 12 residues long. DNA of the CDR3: TGTGCCAGCAGGGGGGACAGCTTCGGGCAGTACTTC. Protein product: CASRGDSFGQYF.

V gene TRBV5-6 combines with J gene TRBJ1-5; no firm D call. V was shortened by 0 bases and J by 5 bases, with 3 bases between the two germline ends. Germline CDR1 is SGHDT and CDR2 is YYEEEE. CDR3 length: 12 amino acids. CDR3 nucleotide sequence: TGTGCCAGCAGCTTGGGCGATCAGCCCCAGCATTTT. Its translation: CASSLGDQPQHF.

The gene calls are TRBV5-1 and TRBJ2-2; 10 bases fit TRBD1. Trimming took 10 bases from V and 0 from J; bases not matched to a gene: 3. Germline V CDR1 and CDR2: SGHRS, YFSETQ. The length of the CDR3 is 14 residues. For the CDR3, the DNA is TGCGCCTGCGGACAGGGGGCGAACACCGGGGAGCTGTTTTTT. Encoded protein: CACGQGANTGELFF.

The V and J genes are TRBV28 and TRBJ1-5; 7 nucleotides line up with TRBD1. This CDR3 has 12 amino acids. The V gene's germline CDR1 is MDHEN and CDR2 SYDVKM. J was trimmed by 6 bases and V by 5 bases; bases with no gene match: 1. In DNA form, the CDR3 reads TGTGCCAGCAGTCAGGGGGTTCAGCCCCAGCATTTT. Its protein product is CASSQGVQPQHF.

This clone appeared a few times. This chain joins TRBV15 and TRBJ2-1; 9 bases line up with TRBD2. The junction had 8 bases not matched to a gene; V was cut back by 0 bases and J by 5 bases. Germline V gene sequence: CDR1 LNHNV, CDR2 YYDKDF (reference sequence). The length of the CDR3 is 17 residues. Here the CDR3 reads CATSRELAGEGNNEQFF. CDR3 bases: TGTGCCACCAGCAGAGAATTAGCGGGAGAAGGGAACAATGAGCAGTTCTTC.

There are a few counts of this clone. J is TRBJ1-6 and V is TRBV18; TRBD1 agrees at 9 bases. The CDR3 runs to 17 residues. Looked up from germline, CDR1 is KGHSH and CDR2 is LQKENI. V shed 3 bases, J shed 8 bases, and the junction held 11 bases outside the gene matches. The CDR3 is CASSPGGTGKRDSPLHF. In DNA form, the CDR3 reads TGTGCCAGCTCACCGGGTGGGACAGGGAAAAGGGATTCACCCCTCCACTTT.

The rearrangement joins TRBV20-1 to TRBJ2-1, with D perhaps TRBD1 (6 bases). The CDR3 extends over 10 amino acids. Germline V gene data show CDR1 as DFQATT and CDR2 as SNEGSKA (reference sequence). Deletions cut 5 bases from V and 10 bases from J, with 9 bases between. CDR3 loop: CSAGGREQFF. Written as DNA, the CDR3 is TGCAGTGCTGGGGGCAGGGAGCAGTTCTTC.

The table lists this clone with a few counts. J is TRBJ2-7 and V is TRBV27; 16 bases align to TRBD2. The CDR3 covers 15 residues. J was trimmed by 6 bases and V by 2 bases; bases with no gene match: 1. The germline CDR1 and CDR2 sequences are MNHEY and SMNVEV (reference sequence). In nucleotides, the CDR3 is TGTGCCAGCAGTTTAGGGACTAGCGGGAGGGGCGAGCAGTACTTC. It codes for CASSLGTSGRGEQYF.

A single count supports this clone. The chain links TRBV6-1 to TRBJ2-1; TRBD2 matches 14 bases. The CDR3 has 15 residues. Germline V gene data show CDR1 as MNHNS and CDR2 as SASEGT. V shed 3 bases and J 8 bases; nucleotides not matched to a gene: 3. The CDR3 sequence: CASSEGLAGEYEQFF. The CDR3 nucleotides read TGTGCCAGCAGTGAGGGACTAGCGGGAGAATATGAGCAGTTCTTC.

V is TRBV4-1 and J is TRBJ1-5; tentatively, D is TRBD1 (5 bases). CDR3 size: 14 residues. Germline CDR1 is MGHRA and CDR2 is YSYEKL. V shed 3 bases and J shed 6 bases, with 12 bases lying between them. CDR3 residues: CASSHGEGSQPQHF. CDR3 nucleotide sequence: TGCGCCAGCAGCCACGGGGAGGGGTCTCAGCCCCAGCATTTT.

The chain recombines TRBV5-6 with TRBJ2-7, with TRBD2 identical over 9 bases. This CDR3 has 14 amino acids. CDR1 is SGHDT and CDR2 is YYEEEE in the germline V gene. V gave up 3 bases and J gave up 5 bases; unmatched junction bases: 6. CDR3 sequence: CASSWSLAGNEQYF. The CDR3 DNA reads TGTGCCAGCAGCTGGTCCCTAGCGGGAAACGAGCAGTACTTC.

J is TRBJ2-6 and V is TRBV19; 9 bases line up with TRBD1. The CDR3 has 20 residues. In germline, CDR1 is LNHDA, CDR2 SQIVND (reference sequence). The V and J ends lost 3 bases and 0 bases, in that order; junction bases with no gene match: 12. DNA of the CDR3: TGTGCCAGTAGTATTATGGGACAGGGTCTGGGACGCTCTGGGGCCAACGTCCTGACTTTC. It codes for CASSIMGQGLGRSGANVLTF.

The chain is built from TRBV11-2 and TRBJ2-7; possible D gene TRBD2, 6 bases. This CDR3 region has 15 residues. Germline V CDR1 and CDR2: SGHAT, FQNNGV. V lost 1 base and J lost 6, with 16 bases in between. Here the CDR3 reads CASSLVRWEEGEQYF. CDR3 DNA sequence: TGTGCCAGCAGCTTAGTCAGGTGGGAGGAGGGCGAGCAGTACTTC.

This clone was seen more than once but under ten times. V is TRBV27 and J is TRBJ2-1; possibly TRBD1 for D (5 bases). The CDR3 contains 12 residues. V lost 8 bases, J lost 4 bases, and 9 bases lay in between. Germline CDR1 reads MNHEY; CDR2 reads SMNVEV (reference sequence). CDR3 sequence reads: CASLGQYNEQFF. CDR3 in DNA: TGTGCCAGCTTGGGGCAGTACAATGAGCAGTTCTTC.

As DNA, the CDR3 is TGTGCCTGCGGTAGGCCCTACGAGCAGTACTTC. This gives the protein CACGRPYEQYF. The genes are TRBV7-9 and TRBJ2-7, with D unclear. CDR3 length: 11 amino acids. Germline CDR1 is SEHNR and CDR2 is FQNEAQ (reference sequence). Trimming removed 11 bases from V and 2 bases from J, with 10 bases in between.

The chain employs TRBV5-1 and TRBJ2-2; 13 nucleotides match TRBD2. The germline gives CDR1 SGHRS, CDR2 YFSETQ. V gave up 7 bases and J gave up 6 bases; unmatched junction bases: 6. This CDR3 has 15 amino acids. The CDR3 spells CASRRLAGGSGELFF. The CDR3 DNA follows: TGCGCCAGCCGGCGACTAGCGGGAGGTTCCGGGGAGCTGTTTTTT.